The 20 T cell receptor beta chains given below trace back to one sample, sequenced in a study of blood T cells in healthy people across ages. Primed by a sample-barcoded 5' primer and a J-beta primer mix, a second PCR proceeded for 7 to 11 cycles. TCRdb recomputed calls from the 5' RACE reads with MiXCR, one row per CDR3 protein. The sample carries hundreds of thousands of distinct CDR3 sequences, approximately 25% recorded once. This same sample was also part of a study on T cells of mothers and their children.

Sequencing was carried out using blood. The receptor source for this set is a boy younger than 18 in good health.

The V gene is TRBV27, the J gene TRBJ2-1; 9 nucleotides match TRBD1. This CDR3 spans 16 amino acids. CDR1 is MNHEY and CDR2 is SMNVEV in the germline V gene (reference sequence). V dropped 2 bases and J dropped 2; count of bases not matched to a gene: 4. CDR3 loop: CASSLRGQGTYNEQFF. CDR3 bases: TGTGCCAGCAGTTTACGCGGACAGGGGACCTACAATGAGCAGTTCTTC.

In the case of this clonotype: The junction departs from the called germline gene at one end, perhaps through a read error. The genes are TRBV6-1 and TRBJ1-5; a possible D gene is TRBD1 (6 bases). The CDR3 is made up of 16 amino acids. Germline CDR1 reads MNHNS; CDR2 reads SASEGT. The CDR3 region has the DNA TGTGCCAGCAGTGATAGATTCGGACAGAAAAATCAGCCCCAGCCTTTT. Its protein product is CASSDRFGQKNQPQPF.

The rearrangement uses TRBV28 and TRBJ2-2, with D perhaps TRBD1 or TRBD2 (5 bases each). Germline V gene data show CDR1 as MDHEN and CDR2 as SYDVKM. There are 16 residues in the CDR3. V lost 4 bases and J 3 bases, leaving 15 bases between the germline ends. The CDR3, as DNA: TGTGCCAGCAGTTCCCCGTGGGACGGGCACACCGGGGAGCTGTTTTTT. This gives the protein CASSSPWDGHTGELFF.

The sample holds a few counts of this clonotype. J is TRBJ2-3 and V is TRBV6-4; D not certain. Germline V lookup: CDR1 MRHNA, CDR2 SNTAGT. Trimming pared 0 bases from V and 6 bases from J, leaving 16 bases between. This CDR3 has 16 amino acids. CDR3 DNA: TGTGCCAGCAGTGACTCAGAACGTAGTCCGACGGATACGCAGTATTTT. This sequence encodes CASSDSERSPTDTQYF.

The chain uses TRBV20-1 and TRBJ2-3, with 12 nucleotides matching TRBD2. With 4 bases clipped from V and 6 bases from J, the junction kept 5 bases outside the gene matches. The CDR3 runs to 14 residues. Looked up from germline, CDR1 is DFQATT and CDR2 is SNEGSKA (reference sequence). The CDR3 sequence: CSATSGGAADTQYF. In DNA form, the CDR3 reads TGCAGTGCTACTAGCGGGGGGGCAGCGGATACGCAGTATTTT.

The rearrangement links TRBV20-1 to TRBJ2-1, with a weak D call TRBD1 (6 bases). Germline CDR1 and CDR2: DFQATT and SNEGSKA (reference sequence). V lost 2 bases and J 4 bases, leaving 18 bases between the germline ends. The CDR3 is 16 residues long. CDR3 nucleotide sequence: TGCAGTGCTAGATCCTATAGGGGGAGTCATTACAATGAGCAGTTCTTC. It specifies CSARSYRGSHYNEQFF.

The chain uses TRBV27 and TRBJ1-6, with D unresolved. CDR3 size: 14 residues. The germline gives CDR1 MNHEY, CDR2 SMNVEV (reference sequence). V was shortened by 6 bases and J by 7 bases, with 13 bases between the two germline ends. The CDR3 DNA reads as TGTGCCAGCAGACTCCAAATGGGGAATTCACCCCTCCACTTT. This sequence encodes CASRLQMGNSPLHF.

The genes are TRBV11-2 and TRBJ1-5, with 7 bases identical to TRBD1. The V gene's germline CDR1 is SGHAT and CDR2 FQNNGV. The CDR3 length is 16 residues. Trimming cost V 0 bases and J 7 bases; bases outside gene matches: 9. Written as DNA, the CDR3 is TGTGCCAGCAGCTTAGAGGCGAGGGGGCGGCAGCAGCCCCAGCATTTT. Translating it yields CASSLEARGRQQPQHF.

In its sample, this clonotype was seen a few times. The CDR3 spells CSVVGGTYEQYF. In DNA, the CDR3 is TGCAGCGTTGTTGGCGGGACCTACGAGCAGTACTTC. The genes are TRBV29-1 and TRBJ2-7, with a weak D call TRBD2 (6 bases). V was shortened by 4 bases and J by 2 bases, with 9 bases between the two germline ends. Germline values: CDR1 SQVTM, CDR2 ANQGSEA. The CDR3 is 12 amino acids.

The CDR3 region is CASSEINNSGGYTF. In DNA form, the CDR3 reads TGTGCCAGCAGTGAGATTAATAACTCGGGTGGCTACACCTTC. The chain uses TRBV6-1 and TRBJ1-2, with D uncertain. CDR3 length: 14 residues. Looked up from germline, CDR1 is MNHNS and CDR2 is SASEGT. The V and J ends lost 3 bases and 7 bases respectively, with 15 bases between them.

This sequence joins TRBV29-1 and TRBJ2-3; D not resolved. This CDR3 is built from 10 residues. The V gene's germline CDR1 is SQVTM and CDR2 ANQGSEA. V lost 4 bases and J lost 7, with 6 bases in between. CDR3 sequence (DNA): TGCAGCGTTGTGGCTAATACGCAGTATTTT. This gives the protein CSVVANTQYF.

The genes are TRBV6-2 or TRBV6-3 and TRBJ2-5; 13 bases are shared with TRBD2. Gene TRBJ2-7 matches the end of the DNA better, so the J call may be wrong. Germline V gene data show CDR1 as MNHEY and CDR2 as SVGEGT. The CDR3 loop spans 15 amino acids. In DNA form, the CDR3 reads TGTGCCAGCAGCGGACTAGCGGGGGCCATCTACGAGCAGTACTTC. This codes for CASSGLAGAIYEQYF.

In this sample, this clonotype turned up a few times. The V gene is TRBV20-1, the J gene TRBJ1-4; D call uncertain. Between the trimmed V and J ends, which lost 2 bases and 8 bases, there was a span of 9 bases. The CDR3 totals 12 residues. Germline assignment: CDR1 DFQATT and CDR2 SNEGSKA (reference sequence). The CDR3 DNA reads TGCAGTGCTAGAAGGCCCGGGGAAAAACTGTTTTTT. It specifies CSARRPGEKLFF.

This clonotype was counted only a few times. The chain joins TRBV28 to TRBJ2-6, with TRBD2 as a possible D gene (5 bases). V was clipped by 4 bases and J by 9 bases, with 19 bases between them. Germline V gives CDR1 MDHEN, CDR2 SYDVKM. This CDR3 has 16 amino acids. CDR3 protein: CASSSLKHGSGNVLTF. The CDR3 DNA is TGTGCCAGCAGTTCCCTCAAACATGGGAGTGGCAACGTCCTGACTTTC. Filled out from reference TRBV28 and TRBJ2-6, the complete variable domain reads DVKVTQSSRYLVKRTGEKVFLECVQDMDHENMFWYRQDPGLGLRLIYFSYDVKMKEKGDIPEGYSVSREKKERFSLILESASTNQTSMYLCASSSLKHGSGNVLTFGAGSRLTVL.

This chain joins TRBV20-1 and TRBJ2-7, with 13 nucleotides matching TRBD2. CDR3 length: 14 residues. With 5 bases clipped from V and 5 bases from J, the junction kept 6 bases outside the gene matches. Germline V lookup: CDR1 DFQATT, CDR2 SNEGSKA (reference sequence). The CDR3 loop is CSASLAGGPDEQYF. The CDR3 DNA is TGCAGTGCTTCACTAGCGGGAGGGCCAGACGAGCAGTACTTC.

V and J are TRBV4-3 and TRBJ2-1; the match to TRBD1 covers 12 bases. CDR3 size: 16 residues. The junction had 9 bases not matched to a gene; V was cut back by 4 bases and J by 8 bases. Germline-derived CDR1 and CDR2 are LGHNA and YSLEER. CDR3 amino acids: CASSPSLGQGADEQFF. CDR3 coding DNA: TGCGCCAGCAGCCCCTCATTGGGACAGGGGGCCGATGAGCAGTTCTTC.

This chain connects TRBV7-2 to TRBJ1-3; D not certain. Germline V gene lookup returns CDR1 SGHTA and CDR2 FQGNSA. V was pared by 2 bases and J by 4 bases, with 12 bases between. The CDR3 is made up of 15 amino acids. CDR3 nucleotide sequence: TGTGCCAGCAGCTTATCGGGCGGCTTCGGAAACACCATATATTTT. Protein product: CASSLSGGFGNTIYF.

The chain joins TRBV6-6 to TRBJ1-5; 7 positions match TRBD1. Germline trimming cut 4 bases from V and 2 bases from J; bases unmatched to any gene: 8. The CDR3 has 16 residues. Germline assignment: CDR1 MNHNY and CDR2 SVGAGI (reference sequence). CDR3 bases: TGTGCCAGCAGTTCACCACCCGACAGGGGCAATCAGCCCCAGCATTTT. It specifies CASSSPPDRGNQPQHF.

This clonotype was seen repeatedly, ten times or more. This chain uses TRBV29-1 with TRBJ1-4; 7 bases map to TRBD1. The CDR3 loop spans 14 amino acids. The germline gives CDR1 SQVTM, CDR2 ANQGSEA. The V segment lost 4 bases and the J segment 8 bases; nucleotides outside the gene matches: 10. This chain's CDR3 is CSVVLAPGGEKLFF. CDR3 nucleotide sequence: TGCAGCGTTGTTTTGGCCCCAGGGGGGGAAAAACTGTTTTTT. The whole variable domain, filled in from reference TRBV29-1 and TRBJ1-4, reads SAVISQKPSRDICQRGTSLTIQCQVDSQVTMMFWYRQQPGQSLTLIATANQGSEATYESGFVIDKFPISRPNLTFSTLTVSNMSPEDSSIYLCSVVLAPGGEKLFFGSGTQLSVL.

This clonotype was counted only a few times. V gene TRBV12-3 or TRBV12-4 combines with J gene TRBJ2-7; D is undetermined. The CDR3 totals 9 residues. With 9 bases removed from V and 7 bases from J, the gap between germline ends came to 7 bases. Written as DNA, the CDR3 is TGTGCCAGACCGGCGGAGCAGTACTTC. Translated, it gives CARPAEQYF.